This is a list of T cell receptor beta chains from one sample in a study of blood T cell repertoires in COVID-19. Repertoires were generated with immunoSEQ multiplex PCR, while TCRdb's copy carries only in-frame clones and drops some. The sample shows tens of thousands of clones, roughly 78% of them seen only once. The sequencing sample was made of peripheral blood. These receptors all come from a man in his forties or fifties with active or convalescent COVID-19. Both conserved end residues are part of each CDR3. D genes are given only for firm matches. Clone size, where shown, is once, few, many, or a class for clones that have expanded.

TRBD2	TRBJ2-5	20	TRBV4-3	NA	TGCGCCAGCAGCCAAGAGAATCGGAGCGGGGGGCTAAGGTACCAAGAGACCCAGTACTTC	CASSQENRSGGLRYQETQYF
NA	TRBJ1-5	13	TRBV19	NA	TGTGCCAGTAGTATAGGTGGGGAGCAGCCCCAGCATTTT	CASSIGGEQPQHF
TRBD2	TRBJ2-3	13	TRBV24-1	NA	TGTGCCACCGAGCGGGGGGGCACAGATACGCAGTATTTT	CATERGGTDTQYF
NA	TRBJ2-1	15	TRBV5-1	NA	TGCGCCAGCAGCTTGGTGGGAGGCTCCTACAATGAGCAGTTCTTC	CASSLVGGSYNEQFF
TRBD2	TRBJ2-7	15	TRBV28	NA	TGTGCCAGCAGCAAACTAGCGGGGGGCTCCTACGAGCAGTACTTC	CASSKLAGGSYEQYF
NA	TRBJ1-3	14	TRBV28	NA	TGTGCCAGCAGGAAGACAGGCTCTGGAAACACCATATATTTT	CASRKTGSGNTIYF
NA	TRBJ1-5	13	TRBV7-9	few	TGTGCCAGCAGCTCAGACTTGGGTCAGCCCCAGCATTTT	CASSSDLGQPQHF
TRBD1	TRBJ1-1	16	TRBV5-1	NA	TGCGCCAGCAGCCCGGGACAGGGGGGAGTGAACACTGAAGCTTTCTTT	CASSPGQGGVNTEAFF
NA	TRBJ2-1	11	TRBV27	NA	TGTGCCAGCAGCGTCTACAATGAGCAGTTCTTC	CASSVYNEQFF
TRBD1	TRBJ2-3	19	TRBV18	NA	TGTGCCAGCTCACCACAAGAAACCTCAGGGGGCTTGGGTACAGATACGCAGTATTTT	CASSPQETSGGLGTDTQYF
NA	TRBJ1-2	11	TRBV28	few	TGTGCCAGCAGCCTTCAGTGGGGCTACACCTTC	CASSLQWGYTF
NA	TRBJ2-3	14	TRBV6-5	NA	TGTGCCAGCAGTTACCGTACGGGCACAGATACGCAGTATTTT	CASSYRTGTDTQYF
TRBD1	TRBJ2-2	16	TRBV14	NA	TGTGCCAGCAGCCGAGATATCACAGGGGGCACCGGGGAGCTGTTTTTT	CASSRDITGGTGELFF
NA	TRBJ1-3	15	TRBV19	NA	TGTGCCAGCAGTACGGGGGGGACTTTTGGAAACACCATATATTTT	CASSTGGTFGNTIYF
NA	TRBJ2-3	14	TRBV6-5	few	TGTGCCCACAGTCGTGGCCAGACAGCAGATACGCAGTATTTT	CAHSRGQTADTQYF
TRBD1	TRBJ1-4	16	TRBV7-8	NA	TGTGCCAGCAGCACGGGGACAGATGCAACTAATGAAAAACTGTTTTTT	CASSTGTDATNEKLFF
NA	TRBJ2-3	14	TRBV4-2	NA	TGTGCCAGCAGCGGGAGGCCTCCTGCAGATACGCAGTATTTT	CASSGRPPADTQYF
TRBD2	TRBJ2-5	15	TRBV6-1	NA	TGTGCCAGCAGTGAAGGACTAGCGGTGGTGGAGACCCAGTACTTC	CASSEGLAVVETQYF
TRBD1	TRBJ2-7	15	TRBV18	NA	TGTGCCAGCTCACCGGTTGACAGGGGCGGGTCCGAGCAGTACTTC	CASSPVDRGGSEQYF
NA	TRBJ2-7	15	TRBV5-4	NA	TGTGCCAGCAGCTTGGGGGGGCCCTCTTCCTACGAGCAGTACTTC	CASSLGGPSSYEQYF
TRBD2	TRBJ2-5	14	TRBV4-2	NA	TGTGCCAGCAGCCAAGATCGCGGCGGGGGGACCCAGTACTTC	CASSQDRGGGTQYF
NA	TRBJ1-4	11	TRBV2	NA	TGTGCCAGCAGGCGATATGAAAAACTGTTTTTT	CASRRYEKLFF
NA	TRBJ2-7	13	TRBV29-1	NA	TGCAGCGTAATCTACGGGGGGCAACGCGAGCAGTACTTC	CSVIYGGQREQYF
NA	TRBJ2-1	12	TRBV30	NA	TGTGCCTGGAGTAAACAGTTGAATGAGCAGTTCTTC	CAWSKQLNEQFF
TRBD2	TRBJ2-7	13	TRBV7-2	few	TGTGCCAGCAGCTCCCCCGGGGGGGACGAGCAGTACTTC	CASSSPGGDEQYF
NA	TRBJ2-1	14	TRBV28	NA	TGTGCCAGCAAGGGGCCGCCGCCCGCCAATGAGCAGTTCTTC	CASKGPPPANEQFF
TRBD1	TRBJ1-2	13	TRBV29-1	NA	TGCAGCGTTCCCGACAGGGAGAACTATGGCTACACCTTC	CSVPDRENYGYTF
NA	TRBJ1-1	11	TRBV2	once	TGTGCCAGCAGTGTCCTCACTGAAGCTTTCTTT	CASSVLTEAFF
NA	TRBJ1-1	14	TRBV19	NA	TGTGCCAGTAGTATATGGGGGCTTAACACTGAAGCTTTCTTT	CASSIWGLNTEAFF
NA	TRBJ1-5	12	TRBV29-1	few	TGCAGCGTTGGAGGGGGTAATCAGCCCCAGCATTTT	CSVGGGNQPQHF
NA	TRBJ2-2	14	TRBV2	NA	TGTGCCAGCAGTTCCGGGGAAATCACCGGGGAGCTGTTTTTT	CASSSGEITGELFF
TRBD1	TRBJ2-2	15	TRBV6-5	NA	TGTGCCAGCAGTTTCCAGGGGGTGGGCACCGGGGAGCTGTTTTTT	CASSFQGVGTGELFF
NA	TRBJ1-4	15	TRBV28	NA	TGTGCCAGCAGTTCGGACAGTGCGGGTAATGAAAAACTGTTTTTT	CASSSDSAGNEKLFF